This TCR beta chain was sequenced during a study of blood T cell repertoires in COVID-19. This clone was counted once. The repertoire was sequenced with immunoSEQ multiplex PCR; TCRdb's copy has only in-frame clones and lacks some. The sample contains about 310,000 clones, around 90% of which appear only once. The CDR3 is 15 residues long. V was clipped by 6 bases and J by 5 bases; unmatched bases: 7. Per germline, CDR1 SGHTA and CDR2 FQGTGA. The chain employs TRBV7-3 and TRBJ2-1, with 10 bases lining up with TRBD2. The sequenced sample consisted of PBMCs or T cells enriched from blood (not recorded which). This clonotype was obtained from a woman between 18 and 29 years old with acute COVID-19. CDR3 bases: TGTGCCAGCAGTGTCCCGGGACTAGCGAACAATGAGCAGTTCTTC. Its protein product is CASSVPGLANNEQFF.